What follows are 23 T cell receptor beta chains derived from one specimen sequenced in a study of T cells in Graves' hyperthyroidism and ophthalmopathy. Amplified TCR beta CDR3 regions derived from RNA transcripts. Initially, a first-round RT-PCR of the TCR CDR3 employed the HTBI primer set. TCRdb used MiXCR to reprocess the multiplex PCR reads, holding one entry per CDR3 protein. The repertoire consists of around 610,000 distinct CDR3 sequences, with under 15% occurring once and the leading ten covering roughly 4.3%. Sequencing was performed on blood. Every receptor here comes from a woman aged 40 to 50 with Graves' ophthalmopathy.

This clonotype has a count of ten or more. The gene calls are TRBV19 and TRBJ1-1; D uncertain. Germline values: CDR1 LNHDA, CDR2 SQIVND (reference sequence). This CDR3 has 11 amino acids. The ends were cut back, 7 bases at V and 10 bases at J, with 13 bases in the middle. In DNA form, the CDR3 reads TGTGCCAGTATTCGGGCCGGGTTAGCTTTCTTT. Translation gives CASIRAGLAFF.

The chain combines TRBV20-1 with TRBJ2-7; the match to TRBD2 covers 9 bases. V shed 3 bases, J shed 1 base, and the junction held 4 bases outside the gene matches. The length of the CDR3 is 14 residues. Germline V gives CDR1 DFQATT, CDR2 SNEGSKA (reference sequence). CDR3 loop: CSASPSGKSYEQYF. As DNA, the CDR3 is TGCAGTGCTAGCCCTAGCGGGAAATCCTACGAGCAGTACTTC.

The rearrangement joins TRBV3-1 to TRBJ1-5; tentative D call: TRBD1 (5 bases). The CDR3 sequence is 20 residues long. Germline V CDR1 and CDR2: LGHDT, YNNKEL (reference sequence). V lost 1 base and J 0 bases, leaving 22 bases between the germline ends. The CDR3 DNA reads TGTGCCAGCAGCCAAGGGACATTCACCCAGGAGATATATAGCAATCAGCCCCAGCATTTT. Translation: CASSQGTFTQEIYSNQPQHF.

Ten or more counts support this clonotype. V is TRBV2 and J is TRBJ1-5; D remains unclear. The CDR3 runs 14 residues. V was cut by 6 bases and J by 4 bases, with 13 bases left in between. Per the germline V gene, CDR1 is SNHLY and CDR2 is FYNNEI. The CDR3 loop reads CASSRSERNQPQHF. The CDR3, as DNA: TGTGCCAGCAGCCGGAGTGAGAGGAATCAGCCCCAGCATTTT.

CDR3 loop: CASSYSKGAETEAFF. The DNA for the CDR3 is TGTGCCAGCAGTTACTCCAAGGGGGCGGAAACTGAAGCTTTCTTT. V usage is TRBV6-2 or TRBV6-3 and J usage is TRBJ1-1, with 7 bases matching TRBD1. From germline, CDR1 is MNHEY and CDR2 SVGEGT. The CDR3 runs to 15 residues. V trimming: 0 bases; J trimming: 5 bases; junction bases outside the gene matches: 6.

This clonotype was observed at least ten times. The rearrangement links TRBV12-3 or TRBV12-4 to TRBJ2-2; the D gene is possibly TRBD2 (6 bases). This CDR3 is built from 14 residues. Trimming pared 3 bases from V and 10 bases from J, leaving 15 bases between. This CDR3 is CASSLGSSDTELFF. CDR3 nucleotides: TGTGCCAGCAGTTTGGGGTCTAGCGATACGGAGCTGTTTTTT.

There are many counts of this clonotype. The chain combines TRBV4-1 with TRBJ1-1; TRBD1 matches 10 bases. The CDR3 sequence is 16 residues long. From germline, CDR1 is MGHRA and CDR2 YSYEKL. The V gene end was trimmed by 4 bases and the J gene end by 0 bases; junction bases not matched to a gene: 5. CDR3 coding DNA: TGCGCCAGCAGCCTGGGACAGGGGTTTATGAACACTGAAGCTTTCTTT. Translated: CASSLGQGFMNTEAFF.

This sequence joins TRBV6-2 or TRBV6-3 and TRBJ1-5; TRBD1 might be the D (5 bases). This CDR3 comprises 13 residues. Germline values: CDR1 MNHEY, CDR2 SVGEGT. Between the trimmed V and J ends, which lost 7 bases and 7 bases, there was a span of 14 bases. The CDR3 DNA is TGTGCCAGCACTCAGGGTGCTGCCCAGCCCCAGCATTTT. Protein sequence: CASTQGAAQPQHF.

The chain employs TRBV12-3 or TRBV12-4 and TRBJ1-2; D call uncertain. V lost 3 bases and J 5 bases, leaving 10 bases between the germline ends. The CDR3 sequence is 13 residues long. Here the CDR3 DNA reads TGTGCCAGCAGTTTTCGTAGCTTTTATGGCTACACCTTC. It is translated as CASSFRSFYGYTF.

In this sample, this clonotype turned up many times. The V call is TRBV27, the J call TRBJ2-2; 10 bases are a match to TRBD2. CDR3 size: 16 residues. The germline gives CDR1 MNHEY, CDR2 SMNVEV (reference sequence). V lost 6 bases, J lost 5 bases, and 9 bases stayed unmatched. For the CDR3, the DNA is TGTGCCAGCAGACCCGGAGCTAGCGGGAGAACCGGGGAGCTGTTTTTT. It specifies CASRPGASGRTGELFF.

The chain uses TRBV29-1 and TRBJ1-1; D uncertain. The length of the CDR3 is 9 residues. CDR1 is SQVTM and CDR2 is ANQGSEA in the germline V gene. V dropped 6 bases and J dropped 10 bases, with 9 bases sitting between them. The CDR3 nucleotides read TGCAGCGTGGGGATGGCAGCTTTCTTT. Translation gives CSVGMAAFF.

This clonotype showed up just a few times. The chain recombines TRBV4-3 with TRBJ2-7; TRBD2 aligns across 7 bases. The CDR3 totals 15 residues. The V gene end was trimmed by 4 bases and the J gene end by 3 bases; junction bases not matched to a gene: 9. Germline CDR1 is LGHNA and CDR2 is YSLEER. The CDR3 nucleotides are TGCGCCAGCAGCCGGAACCGGGACTACGTCTACGAGCAGTACTTC. Translating it yields CASSRNRDYVYEQYF.

There are many counts of this clonotype. The chain employs TRBV28 and TRBJ1-1, with D maybe TRBD1 (6 bases). This CDR3 comprises 16 residues. Germline CDR1 is MDHEN and CDR2 is SYDVKM. Trimming took off 6 bases at V and 0 bases at J, with 17 bases between the two ends. The CDR3 spells CASSLTGRRMNTEAFF. The CDR3 bases are TGTGCCAGCAGCCTAACAGGGCGGAGGATGAACACTGAAGCTTTCTTT.

V usage is TRBV30 and J usage is TRBJ1-2; the D is unclear. Trimming removed 0 bases at V and 1 base at J, with 12 bases between. Looked up from germline, CDR1 is GTSNPN and CDR2 is SVGIG (reference sequence). The CDR3 is made up of 15 amino acids. This CDR3 is CAWSVSSGINYGYTF. CDR3 in DNA: TGTGCCTGGAGTGTGTCTTCGGGGATTAACTATGGCTACACCTTC.

This clonotype was recorded at least ten times. Here the CDR3 reads CASSEFIGELFF. In DNA, the CDR3 is TGTGCCAGCAGTGAATTTATCGGGGAGCTGTTTTTT. The chain combines TRBV25-1 with TRBJ2-2; D ambiguous. CDR1 and CDR2 from the germline V gene are MGHDK and SYGVNS. CDR3 length equals 12 residues. Trimming shortened V by 1 base and J by 7 bases, and 4 bases separated the two germline ends.

This clonotype has just a few counts. This CDR3 reads CASSLWTSGKETQYF. The DNA for the CDR3 is TGTGCCAGCAGCCTATGGACTAGCGGTAAAGAGACCCAGTACTTC. The chain employs TRBV3-1 and TRBJ2-5, with TRBD2 matching 10 bases. The trim removed 4 bases at V and 3 bases at J, leaving 5 bases unmatched. In germline, CDR1 is LGHDT, CDR2 YNNKEL (reference sequence). The CDR3 spans 15 residues.

This clonotype was seen many times. The chain has TRBV27 and TRBJ2-5, with TRBD2 matching over 9 bases. V shed 6 bases and J 3 bases; nucleotides not matched to a gene: 14. The CDR3 consists of 17 residues. Germline assignment: CDR1 MNHEY and CDR2 SMNVEV (reference sequence). The CDR3: CASSPSRGLAGKETQYF. For the CDR3, the DNA is TGTGCCAGCAGCCCCTCCCGCGGGCTAGCGGGGAAAGAGACCCAGTACTTC.

This clonotype has at least ten counts. V usage is TRBV11-2 and J usage is TRBJ2-1; 7 bases align to TRBD2. Germline values: CDR1 SGHAT, CDR2 FQNNGV. The CDR3 is made up of 16 amino acids. The V gene end was trimmed by 2 bases and the J gene end by 0 bases; junction bases not matched to a gene: 4. In DNA form, the CDR3 reads TGTGCCAGCAGCTTACTACCTAGCGGCTCCTACAATGAGCAGTTCTTC. This translates into CASSLLPSGSYNEQFF. The variable domain in full, with the rest retrieved from reference TRBV11-2 and TRBJ2-1, is EAGVAQSPRYKIIEKRQSVAFWCNPISGHATLYWYQQILGQGPKLLIQFQNNGVVDDSQLPKDRFSAERLKGVDSTLKIQPAKLEDSAVYLCASSLLPSGSYNEQFFGPGTRLTVL.

This clonotype was counted between two and nine times. This chain links TRBV20-1 with TRBJ1-5, with D perhaps matching TRBD1 (5 bases). The V gene lost 3 bases and the J gene lost 1 base, with 10 bases spanning the gap. This CDR3 has 14 amino acids. Per germline, CDR1 DFQATT and CDR2 SNEGSKA (reference sequence). CDR3: CSASVRDSNQPQHF. Here the CDR3 DNA reads TGCAGTGCTAGCGTACGGGACAGCAATCAGCCCCAGCATTTT.

The sample holds many counts of this clonotype. The rearrangement uses TRBV13 and TRBJ2-7, with D perhaps given as TRBD1 or TRBD2 (5 bases each). This CDR3 is 15 amino acids long. The V end lost 0 bases, the J end lost 9 bases, and 18 bases lay between the germline ends. Germline lookup yields CDR1 PRHDT and CDR2 FYEKMQ (reference sequence). The CDR3 is CASSLGRDDSVGQYF. The CDR3 nucleotides read TGTGCCAGCAGCTTAGGTCGGGACGATTCAGTGGGGCAGTACTTC.

This clonotype was counted at least ten times. The chain has TRBV20-1 and TRBJ1-1; TRBD1 matches 7 bases. Germline CDR1 reads DFQATT; CDR2 reads SNEGSKA (reference sequence). The length of the CDR3 is 14 residues. The V and J ends lost 3 bases and 0 bases, in that order; junction bases with no gene match: 4. The CDR3 spells CSASNRGMNTEAFF. The CDR3 DNA reads TGCAGTGCTAGTAACAGGGGTATGAACACTGAAGCTTTCTTT.

This clonotype was seen more than once but under ten times. The V and J genes are TRBV10-2 and TRBJ2-2, with 11 bases fitting TRBD2. The CDR3 is made up of 14 amino acids. V lost 8 bases and J lost 5; bases outside the gene matches: 4. Germline CDR1 reads WSHSY; CDR2 reads SAAADI. CDR3 nucleotide sequence: TGCGCCAGCTTGGGGACTAGCGGAACCGGGGAGCTGTTTTTT. Translated: CASLGTSGTGELFF.

This clonotype occurred a few times. This chain links TRBV12-3 or TRBV12-4 with TRBJ2-2; D may match TRBD1 or TRBD2 (5 bases each). Trimming left V 8 bases short and J 5 bases short, with 12 bases between. This CDR3 region has 13 residues. This CDR3 reads CASVRDRTGELFF. The CDR3 DNA is TGTGCCAGCGTCCGGGACCGAACCGGGGAGCTGTTTTTT.